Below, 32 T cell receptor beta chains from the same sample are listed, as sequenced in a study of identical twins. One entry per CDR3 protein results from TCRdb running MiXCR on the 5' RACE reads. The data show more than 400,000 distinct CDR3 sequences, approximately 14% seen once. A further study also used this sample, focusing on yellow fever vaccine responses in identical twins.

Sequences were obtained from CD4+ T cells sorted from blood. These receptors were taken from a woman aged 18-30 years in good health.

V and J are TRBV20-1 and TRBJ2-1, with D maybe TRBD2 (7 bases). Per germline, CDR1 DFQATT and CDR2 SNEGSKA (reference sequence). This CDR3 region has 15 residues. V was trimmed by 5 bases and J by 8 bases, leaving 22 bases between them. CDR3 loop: CSAAHKRGGLDEQFF. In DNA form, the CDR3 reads TGCAGTGCTGCCCACAAAAGGGGGGGTCTCGATGAGCAGTTCTTC.

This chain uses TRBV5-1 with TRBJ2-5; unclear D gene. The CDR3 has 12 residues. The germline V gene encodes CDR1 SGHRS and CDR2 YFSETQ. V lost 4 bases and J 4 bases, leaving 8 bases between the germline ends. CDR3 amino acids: CASSRWGETQYF. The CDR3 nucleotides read TGCGCCAGCAGCCGGTGGGGAGAGACCCAGTACTTC.

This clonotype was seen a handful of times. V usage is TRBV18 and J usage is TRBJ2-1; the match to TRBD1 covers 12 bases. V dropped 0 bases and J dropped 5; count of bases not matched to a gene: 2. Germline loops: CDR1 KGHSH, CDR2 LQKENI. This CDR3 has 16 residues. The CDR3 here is CASSPPGQGADNEQFF. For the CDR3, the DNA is TGTGCCAGCTCACCACCGGGACAGGGGGCGGACAATGAGCAGTTCTTC.

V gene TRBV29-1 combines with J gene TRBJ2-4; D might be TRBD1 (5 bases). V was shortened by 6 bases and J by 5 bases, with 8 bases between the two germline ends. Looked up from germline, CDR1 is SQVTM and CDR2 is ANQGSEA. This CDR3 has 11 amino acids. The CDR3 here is CSVGRENIQYF. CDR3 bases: TGCAGCGTAGGCAGGGAAAACATTCAGTACTTC.

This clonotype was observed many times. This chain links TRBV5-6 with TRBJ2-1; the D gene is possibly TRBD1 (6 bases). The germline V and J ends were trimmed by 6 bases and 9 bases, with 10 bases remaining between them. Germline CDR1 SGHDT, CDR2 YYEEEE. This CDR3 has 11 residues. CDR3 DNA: TGTGCCAGCACCGACAGGCTTGAGCAGTTCTTC. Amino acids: CASTDRLEQFF.

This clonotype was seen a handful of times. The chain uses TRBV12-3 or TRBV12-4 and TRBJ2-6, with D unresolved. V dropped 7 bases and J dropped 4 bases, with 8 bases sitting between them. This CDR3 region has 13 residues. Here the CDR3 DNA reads TGTGCCAGCACCCTCGGAGGGGCCAACGTCCTGACTTTC. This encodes CASTLGGANVLTF.

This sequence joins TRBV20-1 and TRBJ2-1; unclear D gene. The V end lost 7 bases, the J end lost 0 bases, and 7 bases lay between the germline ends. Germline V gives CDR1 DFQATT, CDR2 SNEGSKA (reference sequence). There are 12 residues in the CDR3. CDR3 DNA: TGCAGTGTTAAGAACTCCTACAATGAGCAGTTCTTC. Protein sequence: CSVKNSYNEQFF.

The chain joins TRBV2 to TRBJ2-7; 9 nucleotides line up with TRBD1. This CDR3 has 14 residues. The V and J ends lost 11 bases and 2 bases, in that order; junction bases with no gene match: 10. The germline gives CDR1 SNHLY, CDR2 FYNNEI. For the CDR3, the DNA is TGTGCCGGATCGGTCGGACAGGGGACCTACGAGCAGTACGTC. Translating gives CAGSVGQGTYEQYV.

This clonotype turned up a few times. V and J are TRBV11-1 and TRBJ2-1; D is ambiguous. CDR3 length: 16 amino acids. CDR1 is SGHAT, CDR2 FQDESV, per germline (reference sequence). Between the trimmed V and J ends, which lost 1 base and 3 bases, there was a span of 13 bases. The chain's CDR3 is CASSLDFPDIYNEQFF. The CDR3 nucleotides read TGTGCCAGCAGCTTAGACTTTCCAGATATCTACAATGAGCAGTTCTTC.

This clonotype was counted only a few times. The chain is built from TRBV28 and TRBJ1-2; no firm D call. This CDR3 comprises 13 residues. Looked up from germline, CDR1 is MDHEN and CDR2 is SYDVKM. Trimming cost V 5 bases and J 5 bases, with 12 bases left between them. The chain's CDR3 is CASSPQQSYGYTF. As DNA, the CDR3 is TGTGCCAGCAGTCCCCAGCAAAGTTATGGCTACACCTTC.

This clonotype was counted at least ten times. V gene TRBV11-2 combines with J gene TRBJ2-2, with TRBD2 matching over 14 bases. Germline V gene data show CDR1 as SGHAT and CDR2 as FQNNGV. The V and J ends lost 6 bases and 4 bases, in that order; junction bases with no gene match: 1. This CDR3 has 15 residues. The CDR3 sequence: CASRGTSGSTGELFF. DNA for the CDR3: TGTGCCAGCAGGGGGACTAGCGGGAGCACCGGGGAGCTGTTTTTT.

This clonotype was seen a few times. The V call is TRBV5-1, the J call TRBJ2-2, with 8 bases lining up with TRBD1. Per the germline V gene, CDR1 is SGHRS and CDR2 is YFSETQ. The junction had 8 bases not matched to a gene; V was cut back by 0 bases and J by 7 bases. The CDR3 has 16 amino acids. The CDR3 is CASSLEGQGIHGELFF. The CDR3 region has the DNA TGCGCCAGCAGCTTGGAAGGACAGGGTATCCACGGGGAGCTGTTTTTT.

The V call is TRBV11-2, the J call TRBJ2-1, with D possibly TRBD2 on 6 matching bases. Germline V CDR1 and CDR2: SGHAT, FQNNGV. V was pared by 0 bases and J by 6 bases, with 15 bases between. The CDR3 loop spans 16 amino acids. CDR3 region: CASSLETSKRANEQFF. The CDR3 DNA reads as TGTGCCAGCAGCTTAGAGACTAGTAAACGGGCCAATGAGCAGTTCTTC. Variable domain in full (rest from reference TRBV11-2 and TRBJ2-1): EAGVAQSPRYKIIEKRQSVAFWCNPISGHATLYWYQQILGQGPKLLIQFQNNGVVDDSQLPKDRFSAERLKGVDSTLKIQPAKLEDSAVYLCASSLETSKRANEQFFGPGTRLTVL.

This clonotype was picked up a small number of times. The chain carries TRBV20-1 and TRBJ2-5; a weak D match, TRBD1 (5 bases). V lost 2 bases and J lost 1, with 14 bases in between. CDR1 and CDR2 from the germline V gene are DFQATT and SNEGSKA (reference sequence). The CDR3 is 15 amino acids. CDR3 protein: CSARRYGAPQETQYF. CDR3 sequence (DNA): TGCAGTGCTAGACGGTATGGGGCTCCCCAAGAGACCCAGTACTTC.

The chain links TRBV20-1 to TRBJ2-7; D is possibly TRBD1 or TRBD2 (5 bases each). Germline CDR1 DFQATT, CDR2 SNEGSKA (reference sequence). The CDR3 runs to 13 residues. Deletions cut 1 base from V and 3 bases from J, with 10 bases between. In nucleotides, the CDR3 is TGCAGTGCTAGAGGACGGGACCGCTACGAGCAGTACGTC. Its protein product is CSARGRDRYEQYV.

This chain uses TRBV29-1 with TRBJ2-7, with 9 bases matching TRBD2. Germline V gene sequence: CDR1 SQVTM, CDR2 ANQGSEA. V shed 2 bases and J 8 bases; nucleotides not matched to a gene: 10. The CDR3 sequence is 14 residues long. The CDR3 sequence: CSVESSSGATKQYF. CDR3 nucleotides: TGCAGCGTTGAATCGTCTAGCGGGGCTACGAAGCAGTACTTC.

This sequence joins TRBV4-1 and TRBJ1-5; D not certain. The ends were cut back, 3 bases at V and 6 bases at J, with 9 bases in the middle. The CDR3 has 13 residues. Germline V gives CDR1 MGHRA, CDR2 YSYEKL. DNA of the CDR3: TGCGCCAGCAGCCAGGGCACTGGTCAGCCCCAGCATTTT. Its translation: CASSQGTGQPQHF.

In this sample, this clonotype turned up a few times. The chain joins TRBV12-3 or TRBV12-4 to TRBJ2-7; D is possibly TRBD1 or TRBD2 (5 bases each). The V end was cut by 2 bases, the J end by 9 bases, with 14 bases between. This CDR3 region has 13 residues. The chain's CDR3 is CASSLSQGRVQYF. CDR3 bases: TGTGCCAGCAGTTTAAGCCAGGGACGCGTGCAGTACTTC.

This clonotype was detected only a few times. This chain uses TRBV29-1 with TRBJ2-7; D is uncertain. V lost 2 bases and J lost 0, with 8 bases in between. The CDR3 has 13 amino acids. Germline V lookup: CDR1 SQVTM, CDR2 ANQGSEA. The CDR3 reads CSVEMASSYEQYF. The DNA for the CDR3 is TGCAGCGTTGAAATGGCGAGCTCCTACGAGCAGTACTTC.

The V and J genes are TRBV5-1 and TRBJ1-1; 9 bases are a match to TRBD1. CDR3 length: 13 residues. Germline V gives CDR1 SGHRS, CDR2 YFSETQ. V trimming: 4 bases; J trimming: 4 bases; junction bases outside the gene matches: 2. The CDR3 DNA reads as TGCGCCAGCAGCGGGACAGGGAGCACTGAAGCTTTCTTT. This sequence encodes CASSGTGSTEAFF.

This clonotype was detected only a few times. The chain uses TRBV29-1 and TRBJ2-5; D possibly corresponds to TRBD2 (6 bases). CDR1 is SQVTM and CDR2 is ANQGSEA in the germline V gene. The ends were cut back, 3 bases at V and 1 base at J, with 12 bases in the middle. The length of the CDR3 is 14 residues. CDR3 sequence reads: CSVEGGRLQETQYF. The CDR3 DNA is TGCAGCGTTGAGGGGGGACGTCTCCAAGAGACCCAGTACTTC.

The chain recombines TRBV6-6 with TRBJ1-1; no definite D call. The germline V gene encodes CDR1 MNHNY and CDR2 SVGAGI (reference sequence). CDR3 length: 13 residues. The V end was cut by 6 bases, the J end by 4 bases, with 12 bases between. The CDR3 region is CASSGRRITEAFF. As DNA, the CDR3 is TGTGCCAGCAGCGGTCGACGGATCACTGAAGCTTTCTTT.

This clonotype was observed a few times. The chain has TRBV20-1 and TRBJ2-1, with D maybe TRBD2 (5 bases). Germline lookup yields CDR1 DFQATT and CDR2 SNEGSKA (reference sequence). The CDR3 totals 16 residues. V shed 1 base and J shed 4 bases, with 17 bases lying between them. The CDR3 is CSARGVLGVLYNEQFF. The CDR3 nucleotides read TGCAGTGCTAGAGGTGTATTGGGAGTCCTTTACAATGAGCAGTTCTTC.

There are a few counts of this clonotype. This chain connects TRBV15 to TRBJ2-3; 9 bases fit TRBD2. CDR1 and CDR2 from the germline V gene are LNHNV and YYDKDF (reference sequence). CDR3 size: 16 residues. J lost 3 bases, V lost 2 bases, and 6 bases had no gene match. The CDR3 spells CATSRRLAEGTDTQYF. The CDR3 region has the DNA TGTGCCACCAGCAGAAGACTAGCGGAGGGGACAGATACGCAGTATTTT.

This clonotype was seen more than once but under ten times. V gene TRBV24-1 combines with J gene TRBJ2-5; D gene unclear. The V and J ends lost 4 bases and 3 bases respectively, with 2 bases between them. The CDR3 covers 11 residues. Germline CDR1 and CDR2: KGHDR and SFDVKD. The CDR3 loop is CATSDEETQYF. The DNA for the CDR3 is TGTGCCACCAGTGACGAAGAGACCCAGTACTTC.

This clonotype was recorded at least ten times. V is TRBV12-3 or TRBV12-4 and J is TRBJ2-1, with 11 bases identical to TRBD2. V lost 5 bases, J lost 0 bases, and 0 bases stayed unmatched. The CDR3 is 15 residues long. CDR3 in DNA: TGTGCCAGCAGTGGGACTAGCGGCTCCTACAATGAGCAGTTCTTC. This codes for CASSGTSGSYNEQFF.

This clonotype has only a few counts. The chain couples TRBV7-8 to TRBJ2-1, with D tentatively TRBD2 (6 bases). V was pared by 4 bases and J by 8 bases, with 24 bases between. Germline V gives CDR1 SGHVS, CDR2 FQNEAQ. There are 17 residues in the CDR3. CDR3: CASSSLGRAGSYDEQFF. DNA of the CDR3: TGTGCCAGCAGCTCCTTGGGGCGTGCGGGATCGTACGATGAGCAGTTCTTC.

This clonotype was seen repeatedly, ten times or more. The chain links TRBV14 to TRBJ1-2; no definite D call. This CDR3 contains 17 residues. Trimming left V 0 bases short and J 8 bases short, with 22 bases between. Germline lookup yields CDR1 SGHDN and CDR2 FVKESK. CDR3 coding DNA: TGTGCCAGCAGCCAAGACCACAGCCCTTTCGGGGTAGAGGGCTACACCTTC. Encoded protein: CASSQDHSPFGVEGYTF.

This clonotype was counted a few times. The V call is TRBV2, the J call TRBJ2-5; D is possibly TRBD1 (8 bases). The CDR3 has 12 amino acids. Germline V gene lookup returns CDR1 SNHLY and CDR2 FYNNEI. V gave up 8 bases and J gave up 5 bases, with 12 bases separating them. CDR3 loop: CASGRDRETQYF. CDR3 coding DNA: TGTGCCAGCGGGAGGGACAGGGAGACCCAGTACTTC.

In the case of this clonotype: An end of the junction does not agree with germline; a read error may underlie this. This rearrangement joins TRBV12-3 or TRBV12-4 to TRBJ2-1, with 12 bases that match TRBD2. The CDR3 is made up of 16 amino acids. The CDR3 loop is CASTTLAGGKYNEQLF. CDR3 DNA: TGTGCCAGCACCACCCTAGCGGGAGGGAAGTACAATGAGCAGCTCTTC.

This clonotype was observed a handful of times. This CDR3 is CASSLRRGGPQGGNEQFF. For the CDR3, the DNA is TGTGCCAGCAGCCTGCGCCGGGGGGGCCCCCAGGGTGGGAATGAGCAGTTCTTC. This rearrangement joins TRBV12-3 or TRBV12-4 to TRBJ2-1, with TRBD2 identical over 8 bases. Trimming took 6 bases from V and 7 from J; bases not matched to a gene: 20. The CDR3 totals 18 residues.

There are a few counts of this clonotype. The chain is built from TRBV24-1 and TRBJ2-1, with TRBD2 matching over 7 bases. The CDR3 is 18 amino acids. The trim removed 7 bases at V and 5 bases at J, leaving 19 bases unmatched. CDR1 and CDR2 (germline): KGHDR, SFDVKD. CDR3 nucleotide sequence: TGTGCCACCAGCCGTCGTGGGGGGGACCCCCTAAATAACAATGAGCAGTTCTTC. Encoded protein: CATSRRGGDPLNNNEQFF.